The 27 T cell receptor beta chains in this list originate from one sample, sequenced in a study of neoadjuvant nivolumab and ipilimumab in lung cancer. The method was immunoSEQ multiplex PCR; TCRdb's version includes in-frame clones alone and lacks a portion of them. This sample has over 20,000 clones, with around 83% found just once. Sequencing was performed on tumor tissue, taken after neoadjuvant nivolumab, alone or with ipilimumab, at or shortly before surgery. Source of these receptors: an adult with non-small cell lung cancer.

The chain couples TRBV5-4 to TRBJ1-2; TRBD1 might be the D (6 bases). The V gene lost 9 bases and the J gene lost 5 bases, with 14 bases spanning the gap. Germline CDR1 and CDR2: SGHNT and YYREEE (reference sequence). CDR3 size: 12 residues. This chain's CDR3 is CANRQVKYGYTF. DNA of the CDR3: TGTGCCAACCGACAGGTCAAATATGGCTACACCTTC. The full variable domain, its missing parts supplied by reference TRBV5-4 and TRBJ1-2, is ETGVTQSPTHLIKTRGQQVTLRCSSQSGHNTVSWYQQALGQGPQFIFQYYREEENGRGNFPPRFSGLQFPNYSSELNVNALELDDSALYLCANRQVKYGYTFGSGTRLTVV.

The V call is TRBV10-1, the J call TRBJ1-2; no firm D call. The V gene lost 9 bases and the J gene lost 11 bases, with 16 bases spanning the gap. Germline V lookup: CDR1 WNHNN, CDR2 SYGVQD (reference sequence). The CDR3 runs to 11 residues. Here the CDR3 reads CARGAFRRYTF. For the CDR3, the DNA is TGCGCCAGGGGCGCGTTCAGGAGGTACACCTTC.

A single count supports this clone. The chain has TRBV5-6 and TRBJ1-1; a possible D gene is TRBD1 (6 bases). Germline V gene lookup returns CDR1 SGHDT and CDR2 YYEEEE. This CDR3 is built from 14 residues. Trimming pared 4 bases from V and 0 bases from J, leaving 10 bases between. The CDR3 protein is CASSVGQMNTEAFF. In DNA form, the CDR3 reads TGTGCCAGCAGCGTTGGACAGATGAACACTGAAGCTTTCTTT.

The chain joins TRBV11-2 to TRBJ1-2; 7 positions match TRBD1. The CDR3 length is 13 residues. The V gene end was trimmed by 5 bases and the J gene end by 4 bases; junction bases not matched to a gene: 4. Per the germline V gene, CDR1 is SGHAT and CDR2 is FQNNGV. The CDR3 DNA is TGTGCCAGCAGCCCGGGACAGCTCTATGGCTACACCTTC. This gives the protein CASSPGQLYGYTF. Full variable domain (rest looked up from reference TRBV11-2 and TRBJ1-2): EAGVAQSPRYKIIEKRQSVAFWCNPISGHATLYWYQQILGQGPKLLIQFQNNGVVDDSQLPKDRFSAERLKGVDSTLKIQPAKLEDSAVYLCASSPGQLYGYTFGSGTRLTVV.

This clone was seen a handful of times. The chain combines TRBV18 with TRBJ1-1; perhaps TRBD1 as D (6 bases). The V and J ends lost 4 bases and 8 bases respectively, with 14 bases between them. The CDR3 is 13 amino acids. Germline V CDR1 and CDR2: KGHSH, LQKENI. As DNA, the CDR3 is TGTGCCAGCTCACAAACTACAGGGTTGGAAGCTTTCTTT. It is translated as CASSQTTGLEAFF.

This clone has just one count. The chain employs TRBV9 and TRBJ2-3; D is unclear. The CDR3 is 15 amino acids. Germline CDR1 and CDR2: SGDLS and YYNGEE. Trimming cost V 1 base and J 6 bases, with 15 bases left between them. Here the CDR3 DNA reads TGTGCCAGCAGCGTAAACAACCAGAAATCTGATACGCAGTATTTT. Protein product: CASSVNNQKSDTQYF.

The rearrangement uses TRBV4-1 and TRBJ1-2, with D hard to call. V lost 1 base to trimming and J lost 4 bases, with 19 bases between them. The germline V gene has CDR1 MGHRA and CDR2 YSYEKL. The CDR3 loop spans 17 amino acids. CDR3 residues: CASSQGPQDLHPYGYTF. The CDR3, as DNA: TGCGCCAGCAGCCAAGGTCCTCAGGACCTCCACCCCTATGGCTACACCTTC.

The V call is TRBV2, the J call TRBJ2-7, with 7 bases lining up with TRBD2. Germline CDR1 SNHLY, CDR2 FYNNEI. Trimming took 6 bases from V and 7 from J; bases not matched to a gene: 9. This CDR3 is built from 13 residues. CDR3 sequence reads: CASSTGLTGEQYF. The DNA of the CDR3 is TGTGCCAGCAGCACGGGACTAACGGGGGAGCAGTACTTC.

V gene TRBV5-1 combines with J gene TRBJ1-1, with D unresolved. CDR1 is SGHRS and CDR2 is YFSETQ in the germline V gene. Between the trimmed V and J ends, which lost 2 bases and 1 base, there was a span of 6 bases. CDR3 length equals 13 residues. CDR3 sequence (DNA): TGCGCCAGCAGCTTAAGGGAGAACACTGAAGCTTTCTTT. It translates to CASSLRENTEAFF.

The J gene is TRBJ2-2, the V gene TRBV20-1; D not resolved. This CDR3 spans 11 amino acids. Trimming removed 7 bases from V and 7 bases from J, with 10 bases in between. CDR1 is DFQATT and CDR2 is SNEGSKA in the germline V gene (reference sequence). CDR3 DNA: TGCAGTGTCGGTCGCTTCGGGGAGCTGTTTTTT. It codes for CSVGRFGELFF.

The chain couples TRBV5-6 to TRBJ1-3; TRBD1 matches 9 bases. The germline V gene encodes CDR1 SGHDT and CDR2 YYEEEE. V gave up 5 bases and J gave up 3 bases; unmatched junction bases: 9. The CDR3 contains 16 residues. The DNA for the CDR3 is TGTGCCAGCAGTCACACAGGGGGCTTCGGTGGAAACACCATATATTTT. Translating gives CASSHTGGFGGNTIYF.

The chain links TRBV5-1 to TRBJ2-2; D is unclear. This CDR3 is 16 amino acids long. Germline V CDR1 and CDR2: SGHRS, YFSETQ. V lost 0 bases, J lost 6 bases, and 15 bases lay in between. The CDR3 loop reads CASSLVAQVGAGELFF. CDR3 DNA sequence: TGCGCCAGCAGCTTGGTAGCTCAGGTGGGCGCCGGGGAGCTGTTTTTT.

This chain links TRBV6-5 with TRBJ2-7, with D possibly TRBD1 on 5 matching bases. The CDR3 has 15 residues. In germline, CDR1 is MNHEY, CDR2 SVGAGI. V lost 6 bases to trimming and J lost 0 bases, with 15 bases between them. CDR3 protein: CASSPVTGSSYEQYF. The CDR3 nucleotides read TGTGCCAGCAGCCCTGTAACAGGAAGCTCCTACGAGCAGTACTTC.

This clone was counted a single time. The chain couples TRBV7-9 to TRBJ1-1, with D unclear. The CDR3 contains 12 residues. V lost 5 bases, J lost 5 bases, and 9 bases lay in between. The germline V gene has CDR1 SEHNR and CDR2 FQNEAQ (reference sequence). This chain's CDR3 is CASSRGRTEAFF. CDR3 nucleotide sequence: TGTGCCAGCAGCCGAGGAAGAACTGAAGCTTTCTTT.

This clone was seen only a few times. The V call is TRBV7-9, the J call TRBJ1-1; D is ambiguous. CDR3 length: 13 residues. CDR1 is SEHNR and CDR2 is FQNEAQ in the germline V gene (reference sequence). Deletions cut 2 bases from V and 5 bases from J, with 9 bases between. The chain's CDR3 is CASSLPPRTEAFF. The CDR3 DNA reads TGTGCCAGCAGCTTACCCCCGAGGACTGAAGCTTTCTTT.

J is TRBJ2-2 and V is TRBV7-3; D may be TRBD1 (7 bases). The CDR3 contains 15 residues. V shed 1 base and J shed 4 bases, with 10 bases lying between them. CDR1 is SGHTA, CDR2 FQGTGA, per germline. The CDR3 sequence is CASSLNRGGTGELFF. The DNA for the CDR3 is TGTGCCAGCAGCTTAAACAGGGGAGGCACCGGGGAGCTGTTTTTT.

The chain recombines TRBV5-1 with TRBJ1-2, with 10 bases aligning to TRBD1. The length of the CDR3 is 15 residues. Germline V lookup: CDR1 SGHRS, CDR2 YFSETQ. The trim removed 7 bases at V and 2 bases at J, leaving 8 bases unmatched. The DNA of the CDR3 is TGCGCCAGCCGTCAAACGGACAGGGGGAACTATGGCTACACCTTC. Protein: CASRQTDRGNYGYTF.

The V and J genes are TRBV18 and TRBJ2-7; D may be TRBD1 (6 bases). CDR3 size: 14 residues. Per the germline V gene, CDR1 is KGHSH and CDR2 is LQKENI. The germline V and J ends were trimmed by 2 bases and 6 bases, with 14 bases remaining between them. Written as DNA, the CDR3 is TGTGCCAGCTCACCAGTGAACAGGGAAGGCGAGCAGTACTTC. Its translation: CASSPVNREGEQYF.

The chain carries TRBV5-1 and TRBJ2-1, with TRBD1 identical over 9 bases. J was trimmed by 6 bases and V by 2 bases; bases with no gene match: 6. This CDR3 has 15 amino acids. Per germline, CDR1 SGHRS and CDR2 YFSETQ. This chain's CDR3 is CASSFRTGEVNEQFF. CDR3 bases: TGCGCCAGCAGCTTTCGGACAGGGGAGGTCAATGAGCAGTTCTTC.

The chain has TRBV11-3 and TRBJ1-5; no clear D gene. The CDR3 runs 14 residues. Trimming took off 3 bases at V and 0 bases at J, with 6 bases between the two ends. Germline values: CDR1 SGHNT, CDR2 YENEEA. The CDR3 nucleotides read TGTGCCAGCAGCTTGGACGGTAGCAATCAGCCCCAGCATTTT. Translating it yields CASSLDGSNQPQHF.

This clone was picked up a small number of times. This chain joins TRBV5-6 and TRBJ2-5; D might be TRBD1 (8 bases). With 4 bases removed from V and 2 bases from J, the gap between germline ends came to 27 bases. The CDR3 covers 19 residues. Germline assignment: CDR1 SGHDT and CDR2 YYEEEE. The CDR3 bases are TGTGCCAGCAGCCCTTACAGGGGGGGGCGTCTAAACCTTCAAGAGACCCAGTACTTC. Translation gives CASSPYRGGRLNLQETQYF.

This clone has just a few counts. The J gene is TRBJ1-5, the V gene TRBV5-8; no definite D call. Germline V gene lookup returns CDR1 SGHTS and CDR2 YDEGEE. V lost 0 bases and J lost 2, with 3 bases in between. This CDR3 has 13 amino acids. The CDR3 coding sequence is TGTGCCAGCAGCTTGGACGGCAATCAGCCCCAGCATTTT. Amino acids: CASSLDGNQPQHF.

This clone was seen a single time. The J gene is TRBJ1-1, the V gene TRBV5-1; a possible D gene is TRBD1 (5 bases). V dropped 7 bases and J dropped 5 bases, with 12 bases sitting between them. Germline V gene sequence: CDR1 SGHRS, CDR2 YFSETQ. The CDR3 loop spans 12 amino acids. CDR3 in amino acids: CASGAQETEAFF. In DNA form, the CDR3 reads TGCGCCAGCGGGGCCCAAGAGACTGAAGCTTTCTTT.

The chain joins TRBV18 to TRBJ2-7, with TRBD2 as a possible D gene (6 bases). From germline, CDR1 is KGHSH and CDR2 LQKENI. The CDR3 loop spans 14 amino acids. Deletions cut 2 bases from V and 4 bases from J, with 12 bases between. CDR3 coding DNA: TGTGCCAGCTCACCAGCAACGGGAGCATACGAGCAGTACTTC. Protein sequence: CASSPATGAYEQYF.

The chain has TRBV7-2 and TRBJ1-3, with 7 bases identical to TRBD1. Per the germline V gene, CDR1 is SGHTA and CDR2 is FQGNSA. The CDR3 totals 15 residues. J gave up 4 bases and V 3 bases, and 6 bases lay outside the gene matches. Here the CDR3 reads CASSFEGATGNTIYF. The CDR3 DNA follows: TGTGCCAGCAGCTTCGAGGGGGCGACCGGAAACACCATATATTTT.

DNA of the CDR3: TGTGCCAGCAGTTACTCGATGTGGGACAGGGTGAATGGCTACACCTTC. This encodes CASSYSMWDRVNGYTF. The rearrangement links TRBV6-5 to TRBJ1-2; 9 bases agree with TRBD1. Trimming took 0 bases from V and 6 from J; bases not matched to a gene: 8. From germline, CDR1 is MNHEY and CDR2 SVGAGI. The CDR3 runs 16 residues.

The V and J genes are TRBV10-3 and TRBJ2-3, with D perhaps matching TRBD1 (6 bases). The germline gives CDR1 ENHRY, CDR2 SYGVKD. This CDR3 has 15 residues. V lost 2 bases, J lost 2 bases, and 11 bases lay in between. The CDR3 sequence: CAISEGQSYTDTQYF. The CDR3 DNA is TGTGCCATCAGTGAGGGACAGTCCTACACAGATACGCAGTATTTT.